Included here is one T cell receptor beta chain sequence, with context. Its antigen is not known. Vbeta (60) and Jbeta (13) primers were used in the PCR. Generated by immunoSEQ multiplex PCR, the TCRdb table keeps only in-frame clones and is missing some. The table lists about 140,000 clones, around 79% of them singletons. The sample originates from a study of cytomegalovirus exposure and HLA in healthy donors. Study in general: Early released data comprised about 85 million unique TCRs from HLA-typed donors.

Study-level findings and limits: Specificity of a few CMV-associated chains for CMV antigens was verified in vitro. Cytomegalovirus status was reportedly diagnosed by the classifier with high sensitivity and specificity. Cytomegalovirus association was listed for around 180 TCR beta chains.

This CDR3 has 15 residues. The trim removed 0 bases at V and 3 bases at J, leaving 2 bases unmatched. Looked up from germline, CDR1 is SGHVS and CDR2 is FQNEAQ. The clonotype originates from a woman in her 30s in good health and CMV-seronegative. The sequencing sample was made of PBMCs. The chain couples TRBV7-8 to TRBJ1-2; TRBD1 aligns across 9 bases. The CDR3 reads CASSLARTGDYGYTF. CDR3 in DNA: TGTGCCAGCAGCTTAGCGAGGACAGGGGACTATGGCTACACCTTC.